Following are 4 T cell receptor beta chains from one sample sequenced in a study of blood T cell repertoires in COVID-19. This table comes from immunoSEQ multiplex PCR, and its TCRdb copy is limited to in-frame clones, with some not included. The table records approximately 220,000 clones, over 75% of them present only once. Sample: PBMCs or T cells enriched from blood (not recorded which). The receptors originated from a woman aged 18-29 years in a cohort exposed to, infected with or recovered from COVID-19 (not recorded which).

This chain joins TRBV19 and TRBJ1-1; 7 bases are shared with TRBD1. With 6 bases clipped from V and 2 bases from J, the junction kept 3 bases outside the gene matches. This CDR3 spans 13 amino acids. Germline V gene sequence: CDR1 LNHDA, CDR2 SQIVND (reference sequence). The CDR3 bases are TGTGCCAGTAGAAGGGGGCCTAACACTGAAGCTTTCTTT. Its protein is CASRRGPNTEAFF.

This clone came up a few times. This chain joins TRBV7-3 and TRBJ2-2; TRBD1 agrees at 8 bases. This CDR3 has 13 residues. CDR1 and CDR2 (germline): SGHTA, FQGTGA. The V and J ends lost 4 bases and 5 bases, in that order; junction bases with no gene match: 0. The CDR3 sequence: CASSWTGTGELFF. The CDR3 DNA follows: TGTGCCAGCAGCTGGACAGGGACCGGGGAGCTGTTTTTT.

This chain uses TRBV12-3 or TRBV12-4 with TRBJ1-1; D gene unclear. The V end was cut by 3 bases, the J end by 6 bases, with 11 bases between. The CDR3 totals 13 residues. As DNA, the CDR3 is TGTGCCAGCAGTTTTAGGGAGTGGGCTGAAGCTTTCTTT. Translated, it gives CASSFREWAEAFF.

The V call is TRBV6-1, the J call TRBJ1-1, with a possible D match to TRBD1 (6 bases). The CDR3 sequence is 15 residues long. The germline gives CDR1 MNHNS, CDR2 SASEGT. Trimming took off 1 base at V and 8 bases at J, with 17 bases between the two ends. The DNA of the CDR3 is TGTGCCAGCAGTGAAGTATGGGGCAGGGGCGGCGAAGCTTTCTTT. Protein: CASSEVWGRGGEAFF.